This T cell receptor (beta chain) comes out of a study of blood T cell repertoires in COVID-19. As processed by the authors: Reference gene primer amplification in the assay estimated nucleated cell counts. Method: immunoSEQ multiplex PCR; TCRdb's copy keeps in-frame clones and lacks some. D and trimming come from the DNA, and the V and J calls and clone size come from that table. The data show about 140,000 clones, with around 87% seen just once and around 5.4% held by the top ten. CDR3 size: 13 residues. Trimming removed 4 bases from V and 8 bases from J, with 12 bases in between. Germline-derived CDR1 and CDR2 are SGHDT and YYEEEE.

Sequencing was done on a sample of peripheral blood. This chain connects TRBV5-6 to TRBJ1-4, with D possibly being TRBD1 (5 bases). This clonotype was obtained from a human donor in a cohort sampled during active COVID-19. The CDR3 region is CASSPDRGEKLFF. The CDR3 bases are TGTGCCAGCAGCCCGGACCGGGGGGAAAAACTGTTTTTT.